This TCR beta chain was documented in a study of T cells after yellow fever vaccination (dated by TCRdb to the late 2010s). For the study in its entirety: Libraries from fractions with low cell numbers were prepared with the SMART-Seq v4 Ultra Low Input RNA kit. To follow T-cell clones before and after primary and booster YFV17D yellow fever vaccination, bulk TCR alpha and beta repertoires were sequenced over time. Blood was drawn at multiple timepoints before and after primary and secondary immunization, with bulk PBMC replicates and cell subsets isolated. The cohort comprised two healthy male donors, one aged 18 to 29 and one aged 30 to 40 years. Overall results and qualifications from the work: The study included only a couple of donors, which limits how far the findings can be generalized. Computational filtering was required because FACS-sorted repertoires could contain abundant contaminating clonotypes from the bulk population. A small fraction of clonotypes showed up in both the CD4 and CD8 compartments, probably as a result of convergent recombination. Compared with the primary T-cell response, the secondary T-cell response was weaker but faster, peaking on day 5 rather than day 15. Most clones expanded after primary vaccination (roughly 96% of CD4 and roughly 91% of CD8) were re-detected after the booster, suggesting that broad memory maintenance occurred.

In the case of this clonotype: No cognate antigen has been identified for it. Base qualities are not recorded, but no much larger clone differs from it by a single base.

The sample's treatment or condition label, decoded: live attenuated yellow fever vaccine strain. At every blood-draw timepoint, two biological replicates of bulk PBMCs were collected. PBMCs were isolated from peripheral blood using a standard Ficoll-Paque protocol. TriZol was used to extract RNA from bulk PBMCs, CD4 and CD8 fractions, and dextramer-positive and dextramer-negative fractions. TCR cDNA was synthesized by 5'RACE template switching, through which a universal primer site and unique molecular identifiers were introduced. Priming of cDNA synthesis was performed from both the TCR alpha and TCR beta constant segments. Library amplification used two PCR steps, and the second PCR step added sample barcodes and sequencing adapters. Sequencing of the libraries was done on either Illumina HiSeq 2500 (2x100 bp) or NovaSeq (2x150 bp). From the authors' description of their analysis: Demultiplexing of reads and collapsing into UMI consensus sequences were performed with MIGEC, and V(D)J alignment was carried out with MiXCR. Vaccine-responding clonotypes were defined with edgeR using replicate PBMC samples, requiring FDR below 0.01 and a log2 fold change above 5 up to day 15. Each bulk clonotype received a CD4 or CD8 identity based on whether the sequenced CD4 or CD8 repertoire contained that clonotype at higher abundance. TCRdb itself trimmed the public reads at Q25 with fastp, ran MiXCR and retained productive beta chains. CDR3 protein sequences are deduplicated, and each keeps its most common genes and DNA. These V and J calls originate from TCRdb's pipeline instead of the authors' own analysis. The sample table lists 500,000 to 650,000 distinct CDR3 sequences, approximately 12% of them with a count of one. Of the sample, over 11% falls within the top ten clones.

Taken from cysteine to phenylalanine, the CDR3 has 11 residues. Left in the record is the CDR3 DNA by itself, 33 bases read in frame from the first base. Germline trimming: 8 bases from V, 6 bases from J; junction bases outside gene matches: 3. The input for sequencing was PBMCs, taken on the day of the yellow fever booster vaccination. The sequence came from a man younger than 40 who received the YFV17D yellow fever vaccine. The rearrangement combines TRBV12-3 or TRBV12-4 with TRBJ1-1, with TRBD1 identical over 7 junction bases. The DNA sequence is TGTGCCAGCGGAGGGGGCCCTGAAGCTTTCTTT. The encoded protein is CASGGGPEAFF.